Listed below are T cell receptor beta chains from one sample, sequenced in a study of blood T cell repertoires in COVID-19. The protocol was immunoSEQ multiplex PCR, while the TCRdb copy is restricted to in-frame clones and leaves out a portion. The repertoire holds around 18,000 clones, over 60% seen once, with roughly 17% in the top ten. Sequenced: peripheral blood. Every receptor here comes from a man aged 65 to 79 with COVID-19, enrolled during active disease. CDR3s include the opening cysteine and the closing phenylalanine or tryptophan. The order of the fields is CDR3 length, J gene, clone size, D gene, V gene, CDR3 DNA, CDR3 protein. D genes are given only for firm matches. Rows may omit the clone size; those that give it use once, few, many or a size class.

14	TRBJ1-2	NA	TRBD1	TRBV7-9	TGTGCCAGCATCCGGACAGGAGCTAACTATGGCTACACCTTC	CASIRTGANYGYTF
16	TRBJ1-6	NA	TRBD1	TRBV4-1	TGCGCCAGCAGCCAGCGTACAGGGGGCGGGGATTCACCCCTCCACTTT	CASSQRTGGGDSPLHF
16	TRBJ1-5	NA	NA	TRBV3-1/TRBV3-2	TGTGCCAGCAGCCTCAGAGGGGCAGGGGGCAATCAGCCCCAGCATTTT	CASSLRGAGGNQPQHF
13	TRBJ1-1	NA	NA	TRBV7-9	TGTGCCAGCAGCTACCCTGGGGCAGGTGAAGCTTTCTTT	CASSYPGAGEAFF
16	TRBJ2-7	NA	NA	TRBV10-2	TGCGCCAGCCTCCACCCCGGGGGTCGGTCCTCCTACGAGCAGTACTTC	CASLHPGGRSSYEQYF
16	TRBJ1-6	NA	TRBD1	TRBV9	TGTGCCAGCAGCGGTCAGGGACAGGGAAGTAATTCACCCCTCCACTTT	CASSGQGQGSNSPLHF
13	TRBJ1-5	few	TRBD1	TRBV19	TGTGCCAGTCTAGGGGGCGGCAATCAGCCCCAGCATTTT	CASLGGGNQPQHF
14	TRBJ2-7	NA	NA	TRBV5-6	TGTGCCAGCAGCCCAGGGTACTTGTCCTACGAGCAGTACTTC	CASSPGYLSYEQYF
13	TRBJ2-7	NA	NA	TRBV15	TGTGCCACCTCGGACGGGAGTAACTACGAGCAGTACTTC	CATSDGSNYEQYF
16	TRBJ2-5	NA	NA	TRBV30	TGTGCCTGGAGTGTACCTTATACACGGGATCTAGAGACCCAGTACTTC	CAWSVPYTRDLETQYF
15	TRBJ2-1	few	NA	TRBV7-2	TGTGCCAGCAGCTTGAACAGTAACACCTACAATGAGCAGTTCTTC	CASSLNSNTYNEQFF
15	TRBJ2-4	NA	NA	TRBV19	TGTGCCAGTAGTCCCCCCCGGGAGCCAAAAAACATTCAGTACTTC	CASSPPREPKNIQYF
14	TRBJ1-1	few	NA	TRBV28	TGTGCCAGCAGTTCCCCTACAGGCTCCATTTCAGCTTTCTTT	CASSSPTGSISAFF
16	TRBJ1-5	NA	NA	TRBV6-1	TGTGCCAGCAGTGTTAGAATCGGTACGACGGGTCAGCCCCAGCATTTT	CASSVRIGTTGQPQHF
12	TRBJ1-1	NA	TRBD1	TRBV6-5	TGTGCCAGCTTGAAGGGGGCGACTGAAGCTTTCTTT	CASLKGATEAFF
14	TRBJ1-5	NA	NA	TRBV6-5	TGTGCCAGCAGTCGGACAGACAGCAATCAGCCCCAGCATTTT	CASSRTDSNQPQHF
16	TRBJ2-1	NA	TRBD2	TRBV25-1	TGTGCCAGCAGTGAATACAGACTAGCGGACACCAATGAGCAGTTCTTC	CASSEYRLADTNEQFF
15	TRBJ2-6	NA	TRBD1	TRBV5-1	TGCGCCAGCAGCTTTACAGGGGCTGGGGCCAACGTCCTGACTTTC	CASSFTGAGANVLTF
14	TRBJ1-5	NA	NA	TRBV4-3	TGCGCCAGCAGCCAAAGCCAGGGTCGACAGCCCCAGCATTTT	CASSQSQGRQPQHF
16	TRBJ2-1	NA	NA	TRBV24-1	TGTGCCACCAGTGATATAACAGGGAAGTCCTACAATGAGCAGTTCTTC	CATSDITGKSYNEQFF
15	TRBJ2-2	NA	NA	TRBV11-2	TGTGCCAGCAGCTCTCTCGGAGGTACCAGGGGGGAGCTGTTTTTT	CASSSLGGTRGELFF
17	TRBJ1-1	NA	NA	TRBV7-2	TGTGCCAGCAGCCCAGATGAGGATGGGGGGTGGACCCCTGAAGCTTTCTTT	CASSPDEDGGWTPEAFF